Listed below are T cell receptor beta chains from one sample, sequenced in a study of cytomegalovirus exposure and HLA in healthy donors. The protocol was immunoSEQ multiplex PCR, while the TCRdb copy is restricted to in-frame clones and leaves out a portion. The data contain 150,000 or so clones, roughly 80% of them seen just once; the ten biggest clones take up about 11%. Sequencing was done on a sample of PBMCs. The receptors were sampled from a man aged 18 to 30 in good health and CMV-seropositive. CDR3s include the opening cysteine and the closing phenylalanine or tryptophan. The D gene is left open where the match is weak. Expanded clones get a size class; other rows say once, few or many, or leave the size out.

j_gene,v_gene,abundance,d_gene,CDR3nt,CDR3aa
TRBJ1-3,TRBV9,NA,TRBD1,TGTGCCAGCAGCGTAGGGCAGGGGGGTGGAAACACCATATATTTT,CASSVGQGGGNTIYF
TRBJ2-6,TRBV10-3,NA,TRBD1,TGTGCCATCAGGGGAGACAGGGCTGGGGCCAACGTCCTGACTTTC,CAIRGDRAGANVLTF
TRBJ1-2,TRBV2,NA,NA,TGTGCCAGCAGTCTGGGCCAGGTGGGTGGCTACACCTTC,CASSLGQVGGYTF
TRBJ2-1,TRBV4-1,NA,TRBD2,TGCGCCAGCAGCTCGAGGGCCGGGACTAGCCCATACAATGAGCAGTTCTTC,CASSSRAGTSPYNEQFF
TRBJ2-1,TRBV7-9,once,TRBD2,TGTGCCAGCAGCTTCCCGGTGGTAGCGGGAGAGGGTGAGCAGTTCTTC,CASSFPVVAGEGEQFF
TRBJ2-1,TRBV20-1,NA,NA,TGCAGTGCCCCGAACCAGGGTGAGCAGTTCTTC,CSAPNQGEQFF
TRBJ2-7,TRBV5-1,NA,TRBD2,TGCGCCAGCAGTCGTTTAGCGGGAGGGCCCCACGAGCAGTACTTC,CASSRLAGGPHEQYF
TRBJ2-7,TRBV4-2,few,NA,TGTGCCAGCAGCCTCCCGGGAGGACAGTCCTACGAGCAGTACTTC,CASSLPGGQSYEQYF
TRBJ2-7,TRBV10-3,NA,TRBD2,TGTGCCATCAGTGAGACTAGCGGGTCCTACGAGCAGTACTTC,CAISETSGSYEQYF
TRBJ1-5,TRBV19,few,NA,TGTGCCAGTAGTATAGTAGGAGGGTTTCAGCAGCCCCAGCATTTT,CASSIVGGFQQPQHF
TRBJ2-3,TRBV5-4,NA,TRBD2,TGTGCCAGCAGCTTGAGTAGCGGGATGAATGCAGATACGCAGTATTTT,CASSLSSGMNADTQYF
TRBJ2-7,TRBV30,NA,TRBD1,TGTGCCTGGAGTTTCGAAATGACAGGGGTAAACTACGAGCAGTACTTC,CAWSFEMTGVNYEQYF
TRBJ1-1,TRBV7-3,NA,NA,TGTGCCAGCAGCTTAACGGCGGGGGTGGGTACTGAAGCTTTCTTT,CASSLTAGVGTEAFF
TRBJ2-1,TRBV9,once,NA,TGTGCCAGCAGCTTCCGGTTCTACAATGAGCAGTTCTTC,CASSFRFYNEQFF
TRBJ1-1,TRBV7-8,NA,NA,TGTGCCAGCAGCCTAGACGGTGAAGCTTTCTTT,CASSLDGEAFF
TRBJ1-2,TRBV18,NA,TRBD1,TGTGCCAGCTCAAGCTACGGGACAGTCTATGGCTACACCTTC,CASSSYGTVYGYTF